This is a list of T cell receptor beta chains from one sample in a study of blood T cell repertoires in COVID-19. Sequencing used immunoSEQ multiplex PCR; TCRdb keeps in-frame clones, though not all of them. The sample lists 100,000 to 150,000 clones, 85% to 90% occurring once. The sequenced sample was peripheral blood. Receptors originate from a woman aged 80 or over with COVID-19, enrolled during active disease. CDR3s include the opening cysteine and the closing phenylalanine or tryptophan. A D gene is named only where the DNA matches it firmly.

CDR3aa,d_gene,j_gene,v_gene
CASSPQLAFSGNTIYF,.,TRBJ1-3,TRBV4-3
CASSPQMTGGLSYEQYF,.,TRBJ2-7,TRBV18
CASSSTGGLGEKLFF,.,TRBJ1-4,TRBV28
CASSLRPQMGTDTQYF,.,TRBJ2-3,TRBV27
CASSQGTGPGNQPQHF,TRBD1,TRBJ1-5,TRBV7-6
CASSTTTEGLQYF,TRBD2,TRBJ2-3,TRBV7-3
CASSYNIAGLYNEQFF,TRBD2,TRBJ2-1,TRBV7-2
CASSLVASGVGTQYF,TRBD2,TRBJ2-5,TRBV5-1
CASGENTEAFF,.,TRBJ1-1,TRBV6-5
CASSPGTLQETQYF,.,TRBJ2-5,TRBV27
CASRGLTGETQYF,.,TRBJ2-5,TRBV10-2
CASSLKLWQKVGDYAYEQYF,.,TRBJ2-7,TRBV11-3
CASSGRQGYGQPQHF,TRBD1,TRBJ1-5,TRBV28
CASSRRQGSYEQYF,TRBD1,TRBJ2-7,TRBV19
CASSLVTGDYNEQFF,.,TRBJ2-1,TRBV11-3
CASNPLPGGSTDTQYF,.,TRBJ2-3,TRBV5-5
CASRRLAGGYSEQYF,TRBD2,TRBJ2-7,TRBV28
CASSSLPPSDTQYF,.,TRBJ2-3,TRBV7-2
CASSTQGVFGNQPQHF,.,TRBJ1-5,TRBV5-6
CASSLLISTDGGTEAFF,.,TRBJ1-1,TRBV5-1
CASSYSTVDTEAFF,.,TRBJ1-1,TRBV6-5
CASSSRTGKSSPLHF,TRBD1,TRBJ1-6,TRBV7-2
CASSPDKGLHGYTF,.,TRBJ1-2,TRBV19
CASSHFPGGASTDTQYF,TRBD1,TRBJ2-3,TRBV3-1/TRBV3-2
CASSLVGAGGYNEQFF,TRBD2,TRBJ2-1,TRBV5-4
CASSYYGTSMVGAGELFF,.,TRBJ2-2,TRBV6-2/TRBV6-3
CASSGRTSLSNEQYF,TRBD2,TRBJ2-7,TRBV28
CASREYGQLSNQPQHF,.,TRBJ1-5,TRBV6-1
CASSLSKTGYNEQFF,.,TRBJ2-1,TRBV7-3
CASSGGQGASGNTIYF,TRBD1,TRBJ1-3,TRBV6-1
CASSQVGQGKETQYF,.,TRBJ2-5,TRBV3-1/TRBV3-2
CASSQDSTGNQPQHF,.,TRBJ1-5,TRBV3-1/TRBV3-2
CASSYSTLTRKTEAFF,.,TRBJ1-1,TRBV6-2/TRBV6-3
CASSVQGWDTQYF,.,TRBJ2-3,TRBV4-3
CASSQDDTLSGNTIYF,.,TRBJ1-3,TRBV3-1/TRBV3-2
CASSVGTLGNTEAFF,.,TRBJ1-1,TRBV9
CASTVQGGGYTF,.,TRBJ1-2,TRBV2
CASTLSRAGGLGEQFF,TRBD2,TRBJ2-1,TRBV11-2
CATSDPTSGRDFF,TRBD2,TRBJ2-1,TRBV24-1
CASSDGTSNEQFF,.,TRBJ2-1,TRBV6-4
CASSPHLGGVNQPQHF,.,TRBJ1-5,TRBV27
CASSEMDRNYGYTF,TRBD1,TRBJ1-2,TRBV9
CASRGQGGNTGELFF,TRBD1,TRBJ2-2,TRBV5-4
CASSLTMGPNTEAFF,.,TRBJ1-1,TRBV7-9
CASSIRQGWGPTDTQYF,TRBD1,TRBJ2-3,TRBV19
CATRGDRGTDTQYF,TRBD1,TRBJ2-3,TRBV24-1
CASSPMAVNEQFF,.,TRBJ2-1,TRBV4-1
CASSMGQRLYGYTF,TRBD1,TRBJ1-2,TRBV19
CASSPGRGNTEAFF,.,TRBJ1-1,TRBV7-9
CASSFPRVNYGYTF,.,TRBJ1-2,TRBV28
CASSSGLAVLSYEQYF,TRBD2,TRBJ2-7,TRBV2
CASSSTKLAGETQYF,TRBD2,TRBJ2-5,TRBV19